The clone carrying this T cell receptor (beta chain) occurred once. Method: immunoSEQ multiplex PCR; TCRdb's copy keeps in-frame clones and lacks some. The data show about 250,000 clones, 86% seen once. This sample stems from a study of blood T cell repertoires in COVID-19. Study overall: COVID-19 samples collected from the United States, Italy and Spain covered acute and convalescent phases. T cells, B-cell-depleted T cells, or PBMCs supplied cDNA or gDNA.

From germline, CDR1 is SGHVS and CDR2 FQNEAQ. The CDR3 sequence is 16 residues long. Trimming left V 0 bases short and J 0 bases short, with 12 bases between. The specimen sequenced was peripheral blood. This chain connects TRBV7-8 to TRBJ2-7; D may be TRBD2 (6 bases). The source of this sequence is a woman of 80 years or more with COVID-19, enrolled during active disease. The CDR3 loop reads CASSLAPGLSSYEQYV. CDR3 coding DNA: TGTGCCAGCAGCTTAGCGCCTGGACTAAGCTCCTACGAGCAGTACGTC.